A selection of T cell receptor beta chains follows, all from one sample in a study of T cell responses to AZD1222 COVID-19 vaccine. Data came from immunoSEQ multiplex PCR; TCRdb stores just in-frame clones and leaves some out. This sample carries under 200,000 clones, approximately 94% of them seen once, and the ten largest clones take about 3.5%. The material sequenced was peripheral blood, taken 28 days after the second dose of the MenACWY control vaccine. The receptors here all came from an adult who received the MenACWY meningococcal vaccine as a control. Each CDR3 is given with its conserved first and last residue. D genes are given only for firm matches. A row's size may be missing; if present it is once, few, many or a size class.

D gene,J gene,CDR3 length,clone size,V gene,CDR3 DNA,CDR3 protein
TRBD2,TRBJ2-1,15,-,TRBV7-2,TGTGCCAGCAGCTCAACTAGCGGGAGTTCAAATGAGCAGTTCTTC,CASSSTSGSSNEQFF
-,TRBJ1-1,13,-,TRBV7-9,TGTGCCAGCACCCAAAGTAGAAATGCCGAAGCTTTCTTT,CASTQSRNAEAFF
-,TRBJ1-1,13,-,TRBV7-3,TGTGCCAGCAGCACTTCCTGGGGCACTGAAGCTTTCTTT,CASSTSWGTEAFF
-,TRBJ2-7,13,-,TRBV28,TGTGCCAGCAGTCCCCCGAGCTCCTACGAGCAGTACTTC,CASSPPSSYEQYF
-,TRBJ2-1,15,-,TRBV2,TGTGCCAGCAGTGAAGCGTCTAGCCGCCGGGTTGAGCAGTTCTTC,CASSEASSRRVEQFF
-,TRBJ2-7,14,-,TRBV7-9,TGTGCCAGCAGCGAAGCCTCAGGGTCCCACGAGCAGTACTTC,CASSEASGSHEQYF
-,TRBJ1-1,15,once,TRBV24-1,TGTGCCACCAGAGCCCCAGGGGACGGGAACACTGAAGCTTTCTTT,CATRAPGDGNTEAFF
-,TRBJ1-2,19,-,TRBV4-1,TGCGCCAGCAGCCTCCGGGACGTCCCGCGGTGGATAACCAACTATGGCTACACCTTC,CASSLRDVPRWITNYGYTF
-,TRBJ2-1,15,once,TRBV5-1,TGCGCCAGCACCTTGACAGGAATAGTTTTCAATGAGCAGTTCTTC,CASTLTGIVFNEQFF
-,TRBJ1-1,14,-,TRBV5-1,TGCGCCAGCAGCTTGGCCTTCCTACAGACTGAAGCTTTCTTT,CASSLAFLQTEAFF